Described below is a single T cell receptor beta chain sequence and its context. The length of the CDR3 is 19 residues. CDR1 and CDR2 (germline): MGHRA, YSYEKL. The trim removed 0 bases at V and 2 bases at J, leaving 7 bases unmatched. This sample stems from a study of blood T cell repertoires in COVID-19. TCRdb keeps only in-frame clones here, not all; method: immunoSEQ multiplex PCR. Here the sample spans 180,000 or so clones, 81% being singletons. This receptor was identified in a woman in her thirties or forties with COVID-19, enrolled during active disease. The chain combines TRBV4-1 with TRBJ2-6; 10 bases are a match to TRBD1. Sequencing used peripheral blood. CDR3 in DNA: TGCGCCAGCAGCCAAGATCCTGGGACAGGGGTCACTGGGGCCAACGTCCTGACTTTC. Protein sequence: CASSQDPGTGVTGANVLTF.